The clone carrying this T cell receptor (beta chain) was counted at least ten times. Its target is unknown. This entry comes from a study of T cells in Graves' hyperthyroidism and ophthalmopathy. Study-level information: Before any treatment, at initial diagnosis, peripheral blood was collected. Overall study findings and caveats: Expanded thyroid clonotypes (above 0.001) were mostly also found in blood. Ophthalmopathy got predicted by the model a median 6.5 months before its onset.

The germline V gene has CDR1 KGHSH and CDR2 LQKENI. This CDR3 has 16 residues. Trimming cost V 3 bases and J 6 bases, with 19 bases left between them. It was RNA transcripts that yielded the amplified TCR beta CDR3 regions. HTBI primers were employed in a first-round RT-PCR of the TCR CDR3. TCRdb re-called the multiplex PCR reads with MiXCR, one entry per CDR3 protein. The table records 550,000 to 850,000 distinct CDR3 sequences, approximately 19% of them present only once. This sequence was found in a woman in her forties or fifties with Graves' hyperthyroidism that later progressed to Graves' ophthalmopathy. The chain couples TRBV18 to TRBJ2-3; D might be TRBD1 (5 bases). Input material: blood. The CDR3 DNA reads as TGTGCCAGCTCACCTCCCGTACAGGACGTTGGTGATACGCAGTATTTT. Its translation: CASSPPVQDVGDTQYF.